One and the same sample provided the 14 T cell receptor beta chains below, sequenced in a study of STAT3 mutations in large granular lymphocyte leukemia (dated by TCRdb to between 2019 and 2020). Points the paper makes about the study in general: At least one immunodominant TCRbeta clonotype was present in every T-LGLL patient, and multiple immunodominant subclonotypes appeared in about half of the T-LGLL patients.

These receptors' antigens are unknown. The method behind the library was the immunoSEQ multiplex PCR assay. TCRdb took this table from immuneACCESS and kept in-frame rearrangements with V and J called. Such tables lack part of the clones; where checked against another copy, unresolved V genes explain under half of the gap, and the rest is unexplained. A total of 37,000 or so clones appear in this sample, around nine tenths of them only once. About 0.46% of the sample is taken by the ten largest. Source material: PBMCs. These receptors all come from a human donor with T large granular lymphocyte leukemia. Some clones in this sample may be carry-over from other donors' samples.

This clone was seen a handful of times. The chain has TRBV10-2 and TRBJ1-6; TRBD1 is a possible D gene (5 bases). V was shortened by 1 base and J by 8 bases, with 15 bases between the two germline ends. The CDR3 covers 16 residues. Germline V gene data show CDR1 as WSHSY and CDR2 as SAAADI. The CDR3 loop is CASSEYGTGDYSPLHF. As DNA, the CDR3 is TGCGCCAGCAGTGAGTACGGGACCGGGGATTATTCACCCCTCCACTTT.

The rearrangement uses TRBV5-1 and TRBJ1-6, with a weak D call TRBD1 (6 bases). Germline values: CDR1 SGHRS, CDR2 YFSETQ. The CDR3 sequence is 14 residues long. Between the trimmed V and J ends, which lost 3 bases and 7 bases, there was a span of 11 bases. The CDR3 reads CASSSDSKNSPLHF. The DNA of the CDR3 is TGCGCCAGCAGCTCGGACAGTAAAAATTCACCCCTCCACTTT.

The CDR3 protein is CAISSGQGINEKLFF. DNA for the CDR3: TGTGCCATCAGTTCGGGACAGGGGATTAATGAAAAACTGTTTTTT. V usage is TRBV10-3 and J usage is TRBJ1-4; 10 bases agree with TRBD1. Germline V gives CDR1 ENHRY, CDR2 SYGVKD. The V and J ends lost 5 bases and 4 bases, in that order; junction bases with no gene match: 4. CDR3 length equals 15 residues.

This clone has only one observation. V gene TRBV18 combines with J gene TRBJ2-3, with 9 bases lining up with TRBD2. J was trimmed by 2 bases and V by 1 base; bases with no gene match: 10. This CDR3 comprises 18 residues. The germline gives CDR1 KGHSH, CDR2 LQKENI. CDR3 coding DNA: TGTGCCAGCTCACCACGGTCGCTAGCGGGGCTCTTCACAGATACGCAGTATTTT. Residues: CASSPRSLAGLFTDTQYF.

V is TRBV10-2 and J is TRBJ2-3; 11 bases are a match to TRBD2. The CDR3 is 16 amino acids. CDR1 and CDR2 (germline): WSHSY, SAAADI. V was clipped by 4 bases and J by 1 base; unmatched bases: 4. Written as DNA, the CDR3 is TGCGCCAGCAGTGGTAGCGGGGGGGCACGCACAGATACGCAGTATTTT. This translates into CASSGSGGARTDTQYF.

The rearrangement uses TRBV5-4 and TRBJ2-4; D perhaps matches TRBD2 (6 bases). The V gene lost 0 bases and the J gene lost 1 base, with 8 bases spanning the gap. This CDR3 is built from 15 residues. Per the germline V gene, CDR1 is SGHNT and CDR2 is YYREEE (reference sequence). In nucleotides, the CDR3 is TGTGCCAGCAGCTTGGGTGGGGGGGCCAAAAACATTCAGTACTTC. This codes for CASSLGGGAKNIQYF.

This chain connects TRBV7-9 to TRBJ2-3; D call uncertain. CDR3 length: 16 amino acids. CDR1 and CDR2 (germline): SEHNR, FQNEAQ (reference sequence). With 0 bases removed from V and 2 bases from J, the gap between germline ends came to 12 bases. The CDR3 reads CASSLAVQDPTDTQYF. The CDR3 DNA is TGTGCCAGCAGCTTAGCCGTGCAGGACCCCACAGATACGCAGTATTTT.

The genes are TRBV28 and TRBJ1-2, with a weak D call TRBD1 (6 bases). Trimming cost V 2 bases and J 8 bases, with 21 bases left between them. CDR3 length equals 16 residues. Germline-derived CDR1 and CDR2 are MDHEN and SYDVKM. CDR3 sequence (DNA): TGTGCCAGCAGTTTAGAGGCGGGGGCTTCACGGTGGGGCTACACCTTC. This sequence encodes CASSLEAGASRWGYTF.

The CDR3 region has the DNA TGTGCCAGCAGCTTAGGGACAGCCAGCACAGATACGCAGTATTTT. Residues: CASSLGTASTDTQYF. This rearrangement joins TRBV7-7 to TRBJ2-3; possible D gene TRBD1, 6 bases. From germline, CDR1 is SSHAT and CDR2 FNYEAQ (reference sequence). Trimming took off 1 base at V and 0 bases at J, with 8 bases between the two ends. The CDR3 runs to 15 residues.

This chain links TRBV10-2 with TRBJ2-2, with D possibly being TRBD1 (5 bases). The CDR3 is 14 residues long. V lost 1 base and J 5 bases, leaving 8 bases between the germline ends. Germline lookup yields CDR1 WSHSY and CDR2 SAAADI. CDR3 loop: CASSELQVTGELFF. The CDR3 DNA reads TGCGCCAGCAGTGAGTTACAGGTGACCGGGGAGCTGTTTTTT.

The chain carries TRBV6-5 and TRBJ1-4; maybe TRBD1 (6 bases). Germline CDR1 reads MNHEY; CDR2 reads SVGAGI. V shed 6 bases and J shed 7 bases, with 15 bases lying between them. CDR3 length equals 14 residues. CDR3 DNA sequence: TGTGCCAGCAGGGCACCGGGACAAACTGAAAAACTGTTTTTT. It encodes CASRAPGQTEKLFF.

This clone was detected a few times. The CDR3 coding sequence is TGCGCCAGCCACCCGACAGGTTTACTTCATGAAAAACTGTTTTTT. Translated, it gives CASHPTGLLHEKLFF. This rearrangement joins TRBV5-1 to TRBJ1-4, with a tentative D call TRBD1 (6 bases). Germline V lookup: CDR1 SGHRS, CDR2 YFSETQ. There are 15 residues in the CDR3. V was trimmed by 7 bases and J by 6 bases, leaving 19 bases between them.

The CDR3 reads CASSFLTTGESPLHF. The CDR3 nucleotides are TGTGCCAGCAGTTTTCTAACCACAGGGGAATCACCCCTCCACTTT. The chain carries TRBV27 and TRBJ1-6; 7 bases line up with TRBD1. V shed 3 bases and J 10 bases; nucleotides not matched to a gene: 9. The CDR3 spans 15 residues. CDR1 is MNHEY and CDR2 is SMNVEV in the germline V gene (reference sequence).

J is TRBJ1-1 and V is TRBV6-6, with D perhaps TRBD1 (6 bases). This CDR3 region has 13 residues. CDR1 is MNHNY and CDR2 is SVGAGI in the germline V gene (reference sequence). Trimming removed 0 bases at V and 10 bases at J, with 12 bases between. The CDR3 is CASSYSIGGSAFF. CDR3 DNA sequence: TGTGCCAGCAGTTACTCGATAGGGGGGTCAGCTTTCTTT.